What follows are 17 T cell receptor beta chains derived from one specimen sequenced in a study of control samples from healthy donors and cancer patients. Libraries were prepared by immunoSEQ multiplex PCR; TCRdb keeps only in-frame clonotypes and omits some of them. The repertoire holds 95,000 to 130,000 clones, roughly 91% seen once, with approximately 2.3% in the top ten. Sequenced sample: blood. These receptors were obtained from a woman in her sixties or seventies in good health.

V usage is TRBV11-2 and J usage is TRBJ2-1, with D hard to call. The CDR3 is made up of 12 amino acids. Deletions cut 2 bases from V and 9 bases from J, with 8 bases between. The germline CDR1 and CDR2 sequences are SGHAT and FQNNGV. The CDR3 sequence is CASSLLGSEQFF. The CDR3 region has the DNA TGTGCCAGCAGCTTACTGGGCTCTGAGCAGTTCTTC.

This clone occurred once. V usage is TRBV7-9 and J usage is TRBJ1-4, with D perhaps TRBD1 (6 bases). The germline gives CDR1 SEHNR, CDR2 FQNEAQ (reference sequence). The CDR3 contains 14 residues. The ends were cut back, 5 bases at V and 8 bases at J, with 15 bases in the middle. The CDR3 reads CASSTTGGLEKLFF. The CDR3 nucleotides are TGTGCCAGCAGCACGACTGGGGGCTTAGAAAAACTGTTTTTT. Full variable domain (outside the CDR3, taken from reference TRBV7-9 and TRBJ1-4): DTGVSQNPRHKITKRGQNVTFRCDPISEHNRLYWYRQTLGQGPEFLTYFQNEAQLEKSRLLSDRFSAERPKGSFSTLEIQRTEQGDSAMYLCASSTTGGLEKLFFGSGTQLSVL.

The chain has TRBV2 and TRBJ2-7; 10 bases are shared with TRBD1. The CDR3 is 14 residues long. Trimming at V came to 4 bases and at J to 6 bases, leaving 6 bases not matched to a gene. CDR1 SNHLY and CDR2 FYNNEI come from the germline V gene. The CDR3 reads CASSARDRGSEQYF. Here the CDR3 DNA reads TGTGCCAGCAGTGCCCGGGACAGGGGATCCGAGCAGTACTTC.

Only a few counts were recorded for this clone. V and J are TRBV5-1 and TRBJ1-4; TRBD1 matches at 8 bases. This CDR3 contains 15 residues. Germline V CDR1 and CDR2: SGHRS, YFSETQ. The V segment lost 0 bases and the J segment 7 bases; nucleotides outside the gene matches: 5. The CDR3 loop reads CASSLAQGAIEKLFF. The CDR3 DNA follows: TGCGCCAGCAGCTTGGCCCAGGGGGCAATTGAAAAACTGTTTTTT.

The chain uses TRBV15 and TRBJ2-2; D not resolved. The ends were cut back, 1 base at V and 2 bases at J, with 11 bases in the middle. CDR3 length: 16 residues. Germline loops: CDR1 LNHNV, CDR2 YYDKDF (reference sequence). The DNA for the CDR3 is TGTGCCACCAGCAGAGGTTTCAGGAGAAACACCGGGGAGCTGTTTTTT. Its translation is CATSRGFRRNTGELFF.

This chain connects TRBV19 to TRBJ1-1; 9 nucleotides align to TRBD1. Germline trimming cut 9 bases from V and 0 bases from J; bases unmatched to any gene: 20. The length of the CDR3 is 19 residues. Germline assignment: CDR1 LNHDA and CDR2 SQIVND (reference sequence). CDR3 region: CASPPETDRGDAMNTEAFF. CDR3 coding DNA: TGTGCCAGCCCTCCCGAAACAGACAGGGGGGACGCCATGAACACTGAAGCTTTCTTT.

The chain carries TRBV10-3 and TRBJ2-3, with a tentative D call TRBD1 (6 bases). Deletions cut 4 bases from V and 8 bases from J, with 16 bases between. Germline lookup yields CDR1 ENHRY and CDR2 SYGVKD. CDR3 length: 14 amino acids. In DNA, the CDR3 is TGTGCCATCAGTGCCCAGGGGTCACCGGGTACGCAGTATTTT. The encoded protein is CAISAQGSPGTQYF.

The chain links TRBV11-3 to TRBJ1-1; TRBD1 matches 7 bases. Germline values: CDR1 SGHNT, CDR2 YENEEA. The CDR3 has 14 amino acids. V shed 5 bases, J shed 6 bases, and the junction held 9 bases outside the gene matches. CDR3 sequence: CASSRDSTKSEAFF. CDR3 bases: TGTGCCAGCAGCCGGGACAGCACTAAATCTGAAGCTTTCTTT.

Note on this clone: Other DNA sequences within the sample encode an identical CDR3. The chain combines TRBV6-5 with TRBJ1-1, with D possibly matching TRBD1 (6 bases). Per the germline V gene, CDR1 is MNHEY and CDR2 is SVGAGI. CDR3 size: 13 residues. Trimming left V 6 bases short and J 0 bases short, with 8 bases between. The CDR3 protein is CASRDSLNTEAFF. The CDR3, as DNA: TGTGCCAGCAGGGACAGTTTGAACACTGAAGCTTTCTTT.

J is TRBJ2-3 and V is TRBV7-2, with a weak D call TRBD2 (6 bases). This CDR3 is 14 amino acids long. The V and J ends lost 3 bases and 2 bases respectively, with 9 bases between them. Germline values: CDR1 SGHTA, CDR2 FQGNSA. CDR3 coding DNA: TGTGCCAGCAGCTTGGGCGGGGTCACAGATACGCAGTATTTT. It is translated as CASSLGGVTDTQYF.

The rearrangement joins TRBV6-2 or TRBV6-3 to TRBJ1-6; TRBD1 aligns across 8 bases. With 6 bases clipped from V and 7 bases from J, the junction kept 5 bases outside the gene matches. CDR3 size: 14 residues. Germline assignment: CDR1 MNHEY and CDR2 SVGEGT. CDR3 DNA sequence: TGTGCCAGCAGGCCTACAGGGGGAAATTCACCCCTCCACTTT. The encoded protein is CASRPTGGNSPLHF.

This sequence joins TRBV3-1 (or the pseudogene TRBV3-2) and TRBJ2-7; possible D gene TRBD2, 7 bases. V lost 1 base and J 5 bases, leaving 15 bases between the germline ends. The CDR3 has 15 residues. Germline CDR1 reads LGHDT; CDR2 reads YNNKEL (reference sequence). The DNA of the CDR3 is TGTGCCAGCAGCCAAGGGAGGCGGGGGCGGCACGAGCAGTACTTC. Translated: CASSQGRRGRHEQYF.

This clone has a single count. This chain joins TRBV9 and TRBJ2-7; D remains unclear. Per the germline V gene, CDR1 is SGDLS and CDR2 is YYNGEE. CDR3 length: 13 amino acids. Trimming cost V 0 bases and J 3 bases, with 7 bases left between them. CDR3 in amino acids: CASSVDSHYEQYF. DNA of the CDR3: TGTGCCAGCAGCGTAGACAGCCACTACGAGCAGTACTTC.

V gene TRBV6-5 combines with J gene TRBJ1-1; D is undetermined. The CDR3 is made up of 13 amino acids. Trimming removed 11 bases from V and 0 bases from J, with 13 bases in between. Germline CDR1 MNHEY, CDR2 SVGAGI. The CDR3 loop is CASLVGVNTEAFF. The CDR3 DNA follows: TGTGCCTCACTGGTCGGAGTGAACACTGAAGCTTTCTTT.

The gene calls are TRBV3-1 (or the pseudogene TRBV3-2) and TRBJ1-2; no reliable D call. The V and J ends lost 4 bases and 7 bases respectively, with 10 bases between them. Germline V gene sequence: CDR1 LGHDT, CDR2 YNNKEL (reference sequence). This CDR3 spans 12 amino acids. This chain's CDR3 is CASSLGPGGYTF. CDR3 sequence (DNA): TGTGCCAGCAGCCTTGGCCCGGGTGGCTACACCTTC.

The genes are TRBV6-4 and TRBJ2-2; 10 bases map to TRBD2. Germline-derived CDR1 and CDR2 are MRHNA and SNTAGT. The CDR3 totals 16 residues. Trimming took 2 bases from V and 2 from J; bases not matched to a gene: 2. As DNA, the CDR3 is TGTGCCAGCAGTGACCTAGCGGGGGTCAACACCGGGGAGCTGTTTTTT. Its translation: CASSDLAGVNTGELFF.

The chain recombines TRBV4-3 with TRBJ2-1; D is unclear. Trimming took 3 bases from V and 2 from J, leaving 20 bases between them. The V gene's germline CDR1 is LGHNA and CDR2 YSLEER. The CDR3 runs 18 residues. The CDR3 spells CASSQVYPPGFAYNEQFF. The CDR3 nucleotides read TGCGCCAGCAGCCAGGTCTACCCCCCTGGGTTTGCCTACAATGAGCAGTTCTTC.